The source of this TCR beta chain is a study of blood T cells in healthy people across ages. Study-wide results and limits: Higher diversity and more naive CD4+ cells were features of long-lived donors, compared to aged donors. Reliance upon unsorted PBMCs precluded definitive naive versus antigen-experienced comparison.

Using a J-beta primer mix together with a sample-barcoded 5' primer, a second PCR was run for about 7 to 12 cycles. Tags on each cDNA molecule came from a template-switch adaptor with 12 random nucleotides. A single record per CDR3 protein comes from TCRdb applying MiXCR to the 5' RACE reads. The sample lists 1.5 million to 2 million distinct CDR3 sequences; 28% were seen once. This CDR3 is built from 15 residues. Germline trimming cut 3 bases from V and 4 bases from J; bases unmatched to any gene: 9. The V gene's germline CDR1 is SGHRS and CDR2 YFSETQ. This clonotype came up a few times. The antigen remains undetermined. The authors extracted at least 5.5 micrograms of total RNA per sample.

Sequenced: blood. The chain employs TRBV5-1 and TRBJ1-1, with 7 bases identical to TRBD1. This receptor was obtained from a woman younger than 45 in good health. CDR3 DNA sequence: TGCGCCAGCAGCTACGAGGGGGCGGAGATCACTGAAGCTTTCTTT. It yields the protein CASSYEGAEITEAFF.